This TCR beta chain appears in the sequencing data of a study of naive and memory T cell subsets. Germline values: CDR1 SGHTA, CDR2 FQGTGA. This CDR3 spans 16 amino acids. The V segment lost 2 bases and the J segment 0 bases; nucleotides outside the gene matches: 3. Both TRBC1 and TRBC2 were covered by a beta constant-region primer of two equimolar oligonucleotides. Nested alpha and beta constant-region primers with the SP2 primer drove four PCR rounds on ligated cDNA. TCRdb ran MiXCR on the UMI-ligation and nested PCR reads and lists one entry per CDR3 protein. The sample contains 95,000 to 150,000 distinct CDR3 sequences, roughly 36% of which appear only once. This clonotype was seen a few times.

The sample comprised central memory CD4+ T cells from blood. This rearrangement joins TRBV7-3 to TRBJ2-2; 7 bases are shared with TRBD2. This TCR was sampled from a human donor in good health. The CDR3 protein is CASSLGGGPNTGELFF. The DNA of the CDR3 is TGTGCCAGCAGCTTAGGGGGAGGGCCGAACACCGGGGAGCTGTTTTTT.